This entry is about one TCR beta chain. Antigen: not known. This sample was taken from a study of cytomegalovirus exposure and HLA in healthy donors. Study results and limitations: TRBV6-2, TRBV6-3 and some other V segments were unresolvable in 87-base-pair reads. Later analysis revealed greater clonal expansion in HLA-associated TCR beta chains than in equally common others. With further analysis later on, most CMV-associated TCR beta chains appeared HLA-restricted.

The ends were cut back, 5 bases at V and 7 bases at J, with 12 bases in the middle. This CDR3 comprises 11 residues. Germline CDR1 reads DFQATT; CDR2 reads SNEGSKA (reference sequence). Researchers ran the PCR with 60 Vbeta and 13 Jbeta primers. Only in-frame clones appear in the TCRdb table, and some are missing; sequencing was by immunoSEQ multiplex PCR. The data contain around 150,000 clones, 80% to 90% of them singletons. V and J are TRBV20-1 and TRBJ2-7; a possible D gene is TRBD1 (6 bases). This TCR was sampled from a man aged 18-30 years in good health and CMV-seropositive. The sequenced material came from PBMCs. The CDR3 loop reads CSAGPGEEQYF. In DNA, the CDR3 is TGCAGTGCTGGACCAGGGGAGGAGCAGTACTTC.